The sequence of this T cell receptor (beta chain) was determined in a study of cytomegalovirus exposure and HLA in healthy donors (dated by TCRdb to between 2016 and 2019). Study-level background: In an earlier analysis of some 550 of the donors, 250 to 350 Gb of sequence data and 90 million to 120 million unique TCR beta sequences from approximately 180 million T cells were reported. An early release that covered around 590 HLA-typed donors contained around 300 gigabases of sequencing data and about 93 million unique TCR sequences. Of the 398 genotyped donors, approximately 81% were placed in the genetic ancestry cluster associated with self-reported Caucasian donors. The study was designed to test whether signatures of past pathogen exposure could be identified by cataloging public T cell receptors. The study profiled the T cell repertoires of hundreds of subjects by immunosequencing and related them to cytomegalovirus serostatus. Along with the roughly 610-subject first cohort, a separate validation cohort of 120 different subjects was used. The study combined high-throughput TCR immunosequencing, statistical association of individual TCRs with disease status, and machine learning to predict cytomegalovirus infection status. To study patterns of TCR occurrence, a later analysis re-analyzed previously published TCR beta repertoires from around 660 donors and added high-resolution HLA genotyping. Rather than drawing on any new phenotypic data, the later analysis identified candidate immune exposures from TCR beta sequences and the way those sequences occurred across donors. In an earlier analysis of 587 of the donors, high-throughput TCR beta sequencing was used to judge whether each TCR beta V gene segment behaved as functional or pseudogenic. Donor age, sex, ethnicity and CMV serostatus were collected together with the repertoire data. A later genetic analysis took genome-wide SNP genotypes for about three fifths of the 666 donors and used that subset as a discovery cohort. All discovery cohort repertoires had been generated on a single sequencing platform. HLA typing included class I and class II loci at four-digit resolution. Typing coverage differed by locus: A, B, C, DRB1 and DQB1 were typed in roughly 629-630 donors, DQA1 in 500 to 550, DPA1 in 600 to 610, and DPB1 in approximately 450. Four or five DR-DQ haplotypes were handled as single units for association and clustering, since linkage in the cohort was strong. Among 398 genotyped donors of the cohort, an average of approximately 240,000 unique TCR beta nucleotide sequences were sequenced per donor, 15% to 20% of them non-productive. The investigation overall reported the following: While some public TCRs were present in many individuals, most TCR sequences turned up only very rarely across donors. In a later analysis, HLA-associated TCR beta chains showed more clonal expansion and lower generation probabilities than non-associated chains that were equally common. For the cohort, immune exposure information was limited to CMV serostatus. Broadly in line with IMGT annotations, most TCR beta V segments showed up in productive rearrangements about 87% or about 30% of the time in an earlier analysis of several hundred of the donors. The 87-base-pair reads could not distinguish some IMGT-functional V segments, including TRBV6-2 and TRBV6-3, so those segments were excluded. A further reported finding was that TCR beta sequences accurately predicted the HLA-A and HLA-B alleles for most subjects in the first cohort. Because counts were too low, some 16 rarely observed V segments, including chromosome 9 orphons, were excluded from the earlier analysis of roughly 580 of the donors. Roughly uniform sequencing depth across donors was assumed in presence/absence analyses, although this assumption may not hold. A later genetic analysis associated a missense DCLRE1C variant with V-gene and J-gene trimming of TCR beta chains, and an independent cohort replicated the association. Strong co-occurrence of HLA alleles, especially DR and DQ, made assigning TCR associations to individual alleles difficult. According to a later analysis, TCR association rates differed among HLA loci, with DRB1 alleles showing the most associated TCRs and HLA-C alleles showing the fewest. In a later analysis, more than 15,000 TCR beta sequences were associated with specific HLA alleles at a false discovery rate of 0.05. In the study, about 150 TCR beta chains were listed as associated with cytomegalovirus. The cohort was sequenced for TCR beta chains only, and without alpha or paired-chain data the features that could be detected were limited. In a later genetic analysis, fewer N-insertions in productive TCRs were reported among donors in an Asian-associated ancestry cluster than the roughly 640-donor mean. A cluster of highly shared sequence variants was judged likely to represent a technical artifact of the sequencing pipeline. Because HLA typing was unavailable for some donors at each locus, only the typed subset was used in association tests. According to the authors, the approach could potentially be generalized to other disease states and immunological phenotypes. Several of the top co-occurrence clusters appeared to be linked to parvovirus B19, influenza, CMV and Epstein-Barr virus, according to a later analysis. In a later analysis, most CMV-associated TCR beta chains were found to appear HLA-restricted, with HLA associations seemingly driven largely by CMV exposure. The classifier was reported to diagnose cytomegalovirus status with high specificity and sensitivity in both the original cohort and the validation cohort. A few of the identified cytomegalovirus-associated TCR beta chains were confirmed in vitro to be specific for cytomegalovirus antigens. Correlated functional status among segregating V segments might be attributable to linkage disequilibrium, but an unknown experimental factor could not be ruled out.

The library came from the immunoSEQ multiplex PCR assay. For the multiplex PCR, a mixture combining 60 forward primers for TCR Vbeta segments and 13 reverse primers for TCR Jbeta segments was used. The CDR3 region of rearranged TCR beta genes was amplified from genomic DNA by a multiplex PCR assay. The amplified TCR beta libraries were sequenced on the Illumina HiSeq System as 87-base-pair reads. As for the original processing: Across the 600 to 700 repertoires, a later analysis counted approximately 83 million unique TCR beta chains, approximately 10 million of which were shared by at least two donors. To remove PCR and sequencing errors, raw reads were error-corrected and collapsed into unique sequences using a nearest-neighbor algorithm that merged closely related sequences. V, D and J gene segments were assigned by aligning CDR3 sequences to IMGT reference sequences. For a sequence to be retained, at least a six-nucleotide match to both a V gene segment and a J gene segment was required. A rearrangement was called productive if the CDR3 had no stop codons and remained in frame with V and J, and every other rearrangement was called non-productive. Following IMGT convention, CDR3 was defined as the stretch from the second conserved V-encoded cysteine to the conserved J-encoded phenylalanine. In an earlier analysis of around 640 of the donors, sequences lacking an unambiguous match to a single V gene segment were excluded. In an earlier analysis of 587 of the donors, V segments were called functional above 56.7% productive rearrangements and were called segregating when the between-donor standard deviation exceeded 5%. To diagnose cytomegalovirus status from the catalog of TCR beta chain sequences, a statistical classification framework was built. A later analysis assigned V and J genes by comparing TCR nucleotide sequences with IMGT/GENE-DB human TR gene sequences. The TCRdist pipeline was used in a later analysis to assign CDR3 sequences and most-parsimonious VDJ recombination scenarios. In a later analysis, each TCR beta chain was defined by its CDR3 amino acid sequence together with its V-gene family, and reads lacking a unique V-gene family were excluded. A later analysis removed several hundred highly shared, low-generation-probability nucleotide sequences to deal with suspected cross-contamination and a sequencing artifact. A later analysis calculated a clonal expansion index for each public chain from normalized within-repertoire ranks of inferred template counts. In a later analysis, generation probabilities were computed using a VDJ recombination model fitted to out-of-frame rearrangements, and the results were checked against IGoR. In a later analysis, TCR-TCR, TCR-HLA and TCR-CMV co-occurrence was scored with hypergeometric tests, and a repertoire-size bias correction was applied to TCR pairs. False discovery rates were estimated in a later analysis by permuting HLA or CMV assignments 20 times. In a later analysis, co-occurring TCRs were grouped using DBSCAN, and TCRdist sequence similarity was added for clustering within HLA-allele-positive subsets. Repertoires with fewer than 30,000 or more than 120,000 public chains, plus five repertoires with anomalous nucleotide sharing, were excluded from co-occurrence clustering. TCRdb holds this immuneACCESS table with in-frame rearrangements only. Some clones are missing; in checked studies, unresolved V genes explain under half, and the rest has no known cause. Clone size and V and J calls were adopted from that table, with D and trimming inferred from the DNA. The table for this sample lists about 160,000 clones; roughly 85% of them were counted only once. The ten largest account for 1.3% of the sample.

The cohort comprised 666 healthy bone marrow donors. At the time of sampling, every cohort member was nominally healthy, though immune exposures that went unrecorded were likely present. The donor was CMV seronegative and was included in the group of a few hundred seronegative cohort members. Every donor gave a peripheral blood sample, and the peripheral blood mononuclear cells from that sample were used for TCR beta sequencing. Genomic DNA was extracted from the blood cell samples with the Qiagen DNeasy Blood Extraction Kit. A remark on this clone: The target of this receptor is not known. Base-call qualities are not available, and no considerably larger clone is one nucleotide away.

From the cysteine up to the phenylalanine, the CDR3 has a length of 16 residues. Of the read, only the CDR3 DNA is kept; its 48 bases are in frame from base 1. Unmatched junction bases come to 9, with V trimmed by 3 bases and J by 4 bases. CDR1 and CDR2 (ENHRY, SYGVKD) derive from the germline V gene. This chain is built from TRBV10-3 and TRBJ2-7; TRBD1 aligns with 10 central bases. Source material: PBMCs. This receptor was identified in a woman aged 45-65 years in good health and CMV-seronegative. This receptor carries the CDR3 CAISDTGQGVGYEQYF. In nucleotide form, the sequence is TGTGCCATCAGTGATACTGGACAGGGGGTCGGTTACGAGCAGTACTTC.